One sample yielded the 20 T cell receptor beta chains listed below, sequenced in a study of blood T cell repertoires in COVID-19. Sequencing used immunoSEQ multiplex PCR; TCRdb keeps in-frame clones, though not all of them. The top ten hold roughly 6.2% of the sample, which has 100,000 to 150,000 clones, more than 60% seen once. Sequenced material: peripheral blood. The receptors shown here come from a man between 65 and 85 years old with acute or convalescent COVID-19.

The chain joins TRBV4-2 to TRBJ2-3, with D perhaps TRBD2 (5 bases). From germline, CDR1 is LGHNA and CDR2 YNFKEQ. This CDR3 spans 16 amino acids. Between the trimmed V and J ends, which lost 0 bases and 2 bases, there was a span of 12 bases. Here the CDR3 reads CASSQDRTGSTDTQYF. The CDR3 DNA sequence: TGTGCCAGCAGCCAAGATAGGACGGGGTCCACAGATACGCAGTATTTT.

The chain is built from TRBV5-5 and TRBJ1-1; 8 positions agree with TRBD1. The CDR3 contains 15 residues. V was clipped by 3 bases and J by 2 bases; unmatched bases: 6. Germline-derived CDR1 and CDR2 are SGHKS and YYEKEE (reference sequence). The CDR3 protein is CASSWSGTGNTEAFF. CDR3 nucleotides: TGTGCCAGCAGCTGGAGTGGGACAGGCAACACTGAAGCTTTCTTT.

J is TRBJ1-1 and V is TRBV6-5; no clear D gene. This CDR3 contains 15 residues. Germline CDR1 and CDR2: MNHEY and SVGAGI. Trimming took 0 bases from V and 0 from J, leaving 8 bases between them. The chain's CDR3 is CASSYSRNMNTEAFF. In DNA form, the CDR3 reads TGTGCCAGCAGTTACTCGAGGAACATGAACACTGAAGCTTTCTTT.

In its sample, this clone was seen a few times. In nucleotides, the CDR3 is TGTGCCAGCAGCTTAGCGCTCCACAATGAGCAGTTCTTC. Translating gives CASSLALHNEQFF. The genes are TRBV2 and TRBJ2-1; D is perhaps TRBD2 (5 bases). Trimming took 6 bases from V and 5 from J, leaving 11 bases between them. CDR1 is SNHLY and CDR2 is FYNNEI in the germline V gene. CDR3 length: 13 amino acids.

This rearrangement joins TRBV7-6 to TRBJ1-2; 9 bases line up with TRBD1. Per the germline V gene, CDR1 is SGHVS and CDR2 is FNYEAQ. The CDR3 extends over 18 amino acids. After removal of 5 bases from V and 6 bases from J, the junction contained 19 bases not matched to a gene. Written as DNA, the CDR3 is TGTGCCAGCAGCCCTCTTTCGTTGACGGGACAGGGATCAGATGGCTACACCTTC. Translating gives CASSPLSLTGQGSDGYTF. Full variable domain (missing parts from reference TRBV7-6 and TRBJ1-2): GAGVSQSPRYKVTKRGQDVALRCDPISGHVSLYWYRQALGQGPEFLTYFNYEAQQDKSGLPNDRFSAERPEGSISTLTIQRTEQRDSAMYRCASSPLSLTGQGSDGYTFGSGTRLTVV.

This chain connects TRBV28 to TRBJ1-4, with 7 bases fitting TRBD1. CDR1 and CDR2 (germline): MDHEN, SYDVKM. This CDR3 has 15 amino acids. Losses at the gene ends were 8 bases for V and 3 bases for J; bases not matched to a gene: 9. In DNA form, the CDR3 reads TGTGCCAGCCAGTCCCCCGGGACAGCTAATGAAAAACTGTTTTTT. Amino acids: CASQSPGTANEKLFF.

This clone turned up a few times. The V and J genes are TRBV29-1 and TRBJ1-1, with TRBD1 identical over 9 bases. Germline loops: CDR1 SQVTM, CDR2 ANQGSEA. This CDR3 is 13 amino acids long. V lost 7 bases, J lost 2 bases, and 5 bases stayed unmatched. The CDR3 sequence: CSATGQGNTEAFF. CDR3 bases: TGCAGCGCAACGGGACAGGGTAACACTGAAGCTTTCTTT.

The rearrangement links TRBV28 to TRBJ2-7; 8 nucleotides line up with TRBD1. Trimming cost V 3 bases and J 6 bases; bases outside gene matches: 7. Germline V gene data show CDR1 as MDHEN and CDR2 as SYDVKM. The CDR3 has 14 amino acids. CDR3 DNA: TGTGCCAGCAGTTTTTTCCAGGGGGCCCCCGAGCAGTACTTC. Translated, it gives CASSFFQGAPEQYF. Full variable domain (remainder filled in from reference TRBV28 and TRBJ2-7): DVKVTQSSRYLVKRTGEKVFLECVQDMDHENMFWYRQDPGLGLRLIYFSYDVKMKEKGDIPEGYSVSREKKERFSLILESASTNQTSMYLCASSFFQGAPEQYFGPGTRLTVT.

This chain links TRBV7-6 with TRBJ2-3, with D tentatively TRBD2 (5 bases). CDR3 length equals 15 residues. Germline lookup yields CDR1 SGHVS and CDR2 FNYEAQ. V was clipped by 2 bases and J by 1 base, with 10 bases between them. CDR3 region: CASSLRGIGTDTQYF. The CDR3 DNA reads TGTGCCAGCAGCTTACGGGGTATTGGCACAGATACGCAGTATTTT.

The chain couples TRBV4-2 to TRBJ2-5; D might be TRBD2 (5 bases). Germline V lookup: CDR1 LGHNA, CDR2 YNFKEQ. The CDR3 has 13 residues. Trimming took 4 bases from V and 5 from J, leaving 11 bases between them. Here the CDR3 DNA reads TGTGCCAGCAGCCCAAATTCTAGCGAGACCCAGTACTTC. This gives the protein CASSPNSSETQYF.

V usage is TRBV11-3 and J usage is TRBJ2-5; D might be TRBD1 (5 bases). Germline-derived CDR1 and CDR2 are SGHNT and YENEEA. V was cut by 1 base and J by 2 bases, with 8 bases left in between. CDR3 length: 14 residues. CDR3 nucleotides: TGTGCCAGCAGCTTAGGGGGCAGTCAAGAGACCCAGTACTTC. Its protein is CASSLGGSQETQYF.

The CDR3 protein is CATSGQENQPQHF. In nucleotides, the CDR3 is TGTGCCACCTCGGGACAGGAGAATCAGCCCCAGCATTTT. The chain combines TRBV18 with TRBJ1-5; TRBD1 aligns across 8 bases. The CDR3 length is 13 residues. The germline CDR1 and CDR2 sequences are KGHSH and LQKENI. The trim removed 10 bases at V and 4 bases at J, leaving 6 bases unmatched.

The chain combines TRBV18 with TRBJ1-1; 7 nucleotides align to TRBD1. Germline assignment: CDR1 KGHSH and CDR2 LQKENI. With V trimmed by 5 bases and J by 2 bases, 2 bases remained unmatched. The CDR3 spans 13 residues. CDR3 DNA sequence: TGTGCCAGCTCAGGGACAGCTAACACTGAAGCTTTCTTT. Translating it yields CASSGTANTEAFF.

The V and J genes are TRBV28 and TRBJ1-1, with D unresolved. Germline V gene sequence: CDR1 MDHEN, CDR2 SYDVKM. V gave up 7 bases and J gave up 1 base, with 7 bases separating them. The CDR3 extends over 12 amino acids. The CDR3 bases are TGTGCCAGCAACTACAAGAACACTGAAGCTTTCTTT. Its protein is CASNYKNTEAFF.

V usage is TRBV28 and J usage is TRBJ2-3, with 8 nucleotides matching TRBD2. The junction had 6 bases not matched to a gene; V was cut back by 7 bases and J by 3 bases. Germline V gene data show CDR1 as MDHEN and CDR2 as SYDVKM. The CDR3 runs to 14 residues. Here the CDR3 reads CASIPAGATDTQYF. The CDR3 region has the DNA TGTGCCAGCATTCCAGCGGGGGCTACAGATACGCAGTATTTT.

The chain recombines TRBV5-4 with TRBJ2-3; 12 nucleotides line up with TRBD2. V was pared by 2 bases and J by 4 bases, with 2 bases of the junction left unmatched. Germline CDR1 reads SGHNT; CDR2 reads YYREEE (reference sequence). This CDR3 contains 15 residues. The CDR3 region has the DNA TGTGCCAGCAGCTTTAGACTAGCGGGAGCAGATACGCAGTATTTT. Its translation is CASSFRLAGADTQYF. Using reference TRBV5-4 and TRBJ2-3 for the parts outside the CDR3, the full variable domain is ETGVTQSPTHLIKTRGQQVTLRCSSQSGHNTVSWYQQALGQGPQFIFQYYREEENGRGNFPPRFSGLQFPNYSSELNVNALELDDSALYLCASSFRLAGADTQYFGPGTRLTVL.

The chain uses TRBV3-1 (or the pseudogene TRBV3-2) and TRBJ2-7; 10 positions match TRBD2. This CDR3 has 16 amino acids. Germline assignment: CDR1 LGHDT and CDR2 YNNKEL (reference sequence). The ends lost 2 bases at V and 2 bases at J; junction bases unmatched: 6. The CDR3 reads CASSQYLAGAPYEQYF. DNA for the CDR3: TGTGCCAGCAGCCAATATCTAGCGGGAGCCCCCTACGAGCAGTACTTC.

The chain combines TRBV5-6 with TRBJ2-7; tentatively, D is TRBD2 (5 bases). The germline V and J ends were trimmed by 2 bases and 4 bases, with 10 bases remaining between them. The CDR3 has 13 residues. Germline CDR1 SGHDT, CDR2 YYEEEE. The CDR3 region has the DNA TGTGCCAGCAGCTTTCAAGCGGTTTACGAGCAGTACTTC. Its translation is CASSFQAVYEQYF. The variable domain in full, with the rest retrieved from reference TRBV5-6 and TRBJ2-7, is DAGVTQSPTHLIKTRGQQVTLRCSPKSGHDTVSWYQQALGQGPQFIFQYYEEEERQRGNFPDRFSGHQFPNYSSELNVNALLLGDSALYLCASSFQAVYEQYFGPGTRLTVT.

The rearrangement joins TRBV3-1 (or the pseudogene TRBV3-2) to TRBJ1-6; D is ambiguous. The CDR3 loop spans 14 amino acids. Trimming cost V 3 bases and J 7 bases, with 10 bases left between them. Per the germline V gene, CDR1 is LGHDT and CDR2 is YNNKEL (reference sequence). CDR3 sequence reads: CASSHEFRNSPLHF. As DNA, the CDR3 is TGTGCCAGCAGCCACGAGTTCAGGAATTCACCCCTCCACTTT.

The genes are TRBV3-1 (or the pseudogene TRBV3-2) and TRBJ2-5; 8 bases map to TRBD2. Germline lookup yields CDR1 LGHDT and CDR2 YNNKEL (reference sequence). This CDR3 has 15 residues. V shed 11 bases and J 1 base; nucleotides not matched to a gene: 12. Here the CDR3 DNA reads TGTGCCGCGTCGGGGGGGCAGGGACTCCAAGAGACCCAGTACTTC. The encoded protein is CAASGGQGLQETQYF.